This paragraph covers one TCR beta chain sequence. The antigen is not known. The data were taken from a study of shared clonotypes between healthy human individuals. About the research overall: Researchers drew samples from a couple of women and a few men aged 18 to 49.

For every subset, genomic DNA was evenly distributed across several immunoSEQ plates. Using immunoSEQ multiplex PCR, the repertoire was profiled, and TCRdb retains in-frame clones only, with some absent. The repertoire holds some 2.1 million clones, with around 96% as singletons. Study results and caveats: The genetic and exposure-history diversity represented was limited by few donors.

Selected positively for CCR7 and CD45RO-negative, naive CD8 cells excluded terminally differentiated effector memory CD45RA+ cells. The origin of this receptor is a man between 18 and 29 years old in good health. Specimen: naive CD8+ T cells sorted from blood.

CDR3 loop: CASSSTQGVWTEAFF. CDR3 nucleotides: TGTGCCAGCAGTTCTACACAGGGCGTATGGACTGAAGCTTTCTTT. The gene calls are TRBV27 and TRBJ1-1, with a possible D match to TRBD1 (6 bases). This CDR3 contains 15 residues. In germline, CDR1 is MNHEY, CDR2 SMNVEV (reference sequence). Trimming took 4 bases from V and 5 from J, leaving 17 bases between them.